This T cell receptor beta chain was documented in a study of cytomegalovirus exposure and HLA in healthy donors (dated by TCRdb to about 2017). Describing the broader study: The 700 or so repertoires of the first cohort and the roughly 110 validation repertoires were produced on the same platform, according to a later analysis. The study aimed to test whether signatures of past pathogen exposure could be identified by cataloging public T cell receptors. In addition to the first cohort of roughly 670 subjects, a separate validation cohort of 100 to 150 different subjects was used. To predict cytomegalovirus infection status, the study combined high-throughput TCR immunosequencing, statistical association of individual TCRs with disease status, and machine learning.

The donors were included in the validation cohort of 100 to 150 subjects, a group kept apart from the roughly 700-subject first cohort. Summary of the overall study and its limitations: Most TCR sequences were observed very rarely across donors, whereas some public TCRs were present in many individuals. Of the cluster scores, roughly 95% were above 0 in a later analysis, which found that TCRs clustered in the first cohort also tended to co-occur in the approximately 130 validation repertoires. The authors suggested that the approach could potentially be generalized to other disease states and immunological phenotypes. Cytomegalovirus status was reported to be diagnosed by the classifier with high specificity and sensitivity in both the original and validation cohorts. In vitro tests confirmed that a few of the cytomegalovirus-associated TCR beta chains recognize cytomegalovirus antigens. A total of 150 or so TCR beta chains were listed by the study as associated with cytomegalovirus. The validation cohort had no HLA typing available for a later analysis, so co-occurrence within that cohort was assessed over all 120 repertoires.

The CDR3 runs 15 residues from the cysteine to the phenylalanine. Of the read, only the CDR3 DNA is kept; its 45 bases are in frame from base 1. At the junction V is shortened by 5 bases and J by 2 bases; bases outside the gene matches: 4. Reading the germline V gene gives CDR1 WSHSY and CDR2 SAAADI. The protocol used for the library was the immunoSEQ multiplex PCR assay. In the authors' own workflow: A statistical classification framework was built for diagnosing cytomegalovirus status from the catalog of TCR beta chain sequences. TCRdb limited this immuneACCESS table to in-frame rearrangements with V and J called. A share of clones is missing; checked studies link under half to unresolved V genes, and the rest is unexplained. That table gives V, J and clone size, and the DNA gave D and trimming. Counted in this sample were 260,000 or so clones; less than 95% of them appeared once. The ten largest clones add up to around 3.1% of the sample.

On this clone itself: No cognate antigen has been identified for it. No base quality information exists; no much larger clone differs at one position.

The receptor comes from a woman in her 30s in good health and CMV-seronegative. Recombination linked TRBV10-2 to TRBJ2-3; 10 central nucleotides agree with TRBD2. The sample consisted of PBMCs. The CDR3 region has the sequence CASSIAGGVTDTQYF. Read as DNA, the sequence is TGCGCCAGCAGTATAGCGGGGGGCGTCACAGATACGCAGTATTTT.